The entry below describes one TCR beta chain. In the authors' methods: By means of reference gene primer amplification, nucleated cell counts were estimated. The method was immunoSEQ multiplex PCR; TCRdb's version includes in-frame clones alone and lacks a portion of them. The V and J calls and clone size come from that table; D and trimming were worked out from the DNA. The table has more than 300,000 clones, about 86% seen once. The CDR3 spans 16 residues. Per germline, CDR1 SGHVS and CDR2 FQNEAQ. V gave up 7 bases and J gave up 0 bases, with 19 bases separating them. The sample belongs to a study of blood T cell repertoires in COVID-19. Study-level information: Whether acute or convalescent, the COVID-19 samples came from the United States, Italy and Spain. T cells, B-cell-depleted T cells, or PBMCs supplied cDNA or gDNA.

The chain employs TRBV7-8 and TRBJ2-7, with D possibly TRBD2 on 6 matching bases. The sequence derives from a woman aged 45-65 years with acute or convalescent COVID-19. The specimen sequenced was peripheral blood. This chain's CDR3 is CASTRAAAGNSYEQYF. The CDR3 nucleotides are TGTGCCAGCACCCGAGCGGCGGCGGGGAACTCCTACGAGCAGTACTTC.